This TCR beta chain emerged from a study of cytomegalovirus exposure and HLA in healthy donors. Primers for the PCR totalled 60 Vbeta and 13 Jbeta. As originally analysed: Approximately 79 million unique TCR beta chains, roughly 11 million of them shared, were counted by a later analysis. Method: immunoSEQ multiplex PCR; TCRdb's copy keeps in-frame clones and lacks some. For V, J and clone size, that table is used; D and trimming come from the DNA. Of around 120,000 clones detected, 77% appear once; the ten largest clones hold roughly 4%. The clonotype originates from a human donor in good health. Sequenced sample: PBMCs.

This chain's CDR3 is CAWKAHETLRALGANVLTF. The CDR3 bases are TGTGCCTGGAAAGCTCATGAAACCCTGCGGGCTCTCGGGGCCAACGTCCTGACTTTC. The rearrangement uses TRBV30 and TRBJ2-6; the D gene is possibly TRBD2 (5 bases). V was clipped by 4 bases and J by 4 bases, with 26 bases between them. The CDR3 extends over 19 amino acids. The V gene's germline CDR1 is GTSNPN and CDR2 SVGIG (reference sequence). The whole variable domain, filled in from reference TRBV30 and TRBJ2-6, reads SQTIHQWPATLVQPVGSPLSLECTVEGTSNPNLYWYRQAAGRGLQLLFYSVGIGQISSEVPQNLSASRPQDRQFILSSKKLLLSDSGFYLCAWKAHETLRALGANVLTFGAGSRLTVL.